This T cell receptor beta chain derives from a study of blood T cells in healthy people across ages. CDR1 and CDR2 from the germline V gene are MNHNS and SASEGT. This CDR3 is 18 amino acids long. The trim removed 6 bases at V and 1 base at J, leaving 15 bases unmatched. Comments on this clonotype: Its antigen is not known.

General observations from the study: PBMCs left unsorted prevented a conclusive naive versus antigen-experienced comparison.

Together with a sample-barcoded 5' primer, a J-beta primer mix was included in a second PCR lasting roughly 6 to 12 cycles. MiXCR was run by TCRdb on the 5' RACE reads, yielding one entry per CDR3 protein. The data contain 1.5 million to 2 million distinct CDR3 sequences, 40% to 55% of them singletons. Sequencing was done on a sample of blood. J is TRBJ2-1 and V is TRBV6-1, with 7 bases identical to TRBD2. This receptor was identified in a woman in her forties in good health. CDR3 coding DNA: TGTGCCAGCAGCAAAATCGTACTAGCGACCAGTTCCTACAATGAGCAGTTCTTC. Protein: CASSKIVLATSSYNEQFF.